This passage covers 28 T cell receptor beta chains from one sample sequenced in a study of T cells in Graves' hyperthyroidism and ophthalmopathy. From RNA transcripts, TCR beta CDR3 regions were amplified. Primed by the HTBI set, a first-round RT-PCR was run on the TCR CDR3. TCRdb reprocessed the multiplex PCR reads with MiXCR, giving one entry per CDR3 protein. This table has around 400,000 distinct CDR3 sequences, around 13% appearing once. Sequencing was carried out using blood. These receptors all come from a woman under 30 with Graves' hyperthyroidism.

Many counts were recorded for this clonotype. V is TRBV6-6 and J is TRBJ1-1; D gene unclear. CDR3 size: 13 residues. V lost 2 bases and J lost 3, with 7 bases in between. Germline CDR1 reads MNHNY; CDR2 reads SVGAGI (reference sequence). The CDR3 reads CASSYRTDTEAFF. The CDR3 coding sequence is TGTGCCAGCAGTTACCGGACCGACACTGAAGCTTTCTTT.

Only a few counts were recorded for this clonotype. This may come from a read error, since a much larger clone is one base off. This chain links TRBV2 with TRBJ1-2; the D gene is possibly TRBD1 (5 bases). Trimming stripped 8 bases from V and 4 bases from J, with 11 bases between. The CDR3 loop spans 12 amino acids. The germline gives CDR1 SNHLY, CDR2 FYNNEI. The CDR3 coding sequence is TGTGCCAGCCGCACAGACAGCTATGGCTACACCTTC. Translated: CASRTDSYGYTF.

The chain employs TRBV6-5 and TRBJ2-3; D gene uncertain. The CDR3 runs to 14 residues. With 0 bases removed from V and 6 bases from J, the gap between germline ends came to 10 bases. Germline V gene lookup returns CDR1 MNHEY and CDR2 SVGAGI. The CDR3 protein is CASSYSSVGDTQYF. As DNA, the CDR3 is TGTGCCAGCAGTTACTCTTCCGTAGGGGATACGCAGTATTTT.

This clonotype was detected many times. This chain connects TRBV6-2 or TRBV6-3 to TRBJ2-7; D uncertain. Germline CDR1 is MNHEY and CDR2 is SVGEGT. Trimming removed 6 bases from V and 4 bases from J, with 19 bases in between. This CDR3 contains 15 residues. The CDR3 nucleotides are TGTGCCAGCAGACCCGACTTTCCGCGTGGTTACGAGCAGTACTTC. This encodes CASRPDFPRGYEQYF.

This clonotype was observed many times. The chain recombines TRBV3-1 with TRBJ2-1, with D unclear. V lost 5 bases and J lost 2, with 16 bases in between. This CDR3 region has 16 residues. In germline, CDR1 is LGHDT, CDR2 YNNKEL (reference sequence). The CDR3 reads CASSKLDVAPYNEQFF. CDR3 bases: TGTGCCAGCAGCAAATTGGACGTAGCCCCCTACAATGAGCAGTTCTTC.

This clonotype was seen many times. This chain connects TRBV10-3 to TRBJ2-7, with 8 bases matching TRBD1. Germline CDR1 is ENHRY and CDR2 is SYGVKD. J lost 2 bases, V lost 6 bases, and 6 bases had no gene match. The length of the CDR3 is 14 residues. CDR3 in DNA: TGTGCCATCAGACAACAGGGGGAGGCCTACGAGCAGTACTTC. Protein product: CAIRQQGEAYEQYF.

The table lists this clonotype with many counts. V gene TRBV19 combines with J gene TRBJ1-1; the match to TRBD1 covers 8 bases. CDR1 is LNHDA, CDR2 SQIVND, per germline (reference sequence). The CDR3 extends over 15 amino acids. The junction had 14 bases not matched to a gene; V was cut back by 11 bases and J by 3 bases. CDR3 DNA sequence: TGTGCCTCTGGGGTGACAGGGGAATATCACACTGAAGCTTTCTTT. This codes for CASGVTGEYHTEAFF.

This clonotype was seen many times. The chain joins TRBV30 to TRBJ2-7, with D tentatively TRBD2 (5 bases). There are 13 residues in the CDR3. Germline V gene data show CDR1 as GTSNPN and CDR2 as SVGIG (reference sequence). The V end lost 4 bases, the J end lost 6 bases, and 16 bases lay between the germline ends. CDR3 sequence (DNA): TGTGCCTGGACGTCGAGGGTTTTAGGCGAGCAGTACTTC. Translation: CAWTSRVLGEQYF.

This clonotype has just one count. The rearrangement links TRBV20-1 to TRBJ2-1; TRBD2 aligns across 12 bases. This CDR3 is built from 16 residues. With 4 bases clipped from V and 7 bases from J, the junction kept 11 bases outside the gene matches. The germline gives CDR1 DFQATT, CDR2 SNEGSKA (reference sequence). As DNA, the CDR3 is TGCAGTGCTAACCCCTTGACTAGCGGGAGCCGGAATGAGCAGTTCTTC. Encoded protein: CSANPLTSGSRNEQFF.

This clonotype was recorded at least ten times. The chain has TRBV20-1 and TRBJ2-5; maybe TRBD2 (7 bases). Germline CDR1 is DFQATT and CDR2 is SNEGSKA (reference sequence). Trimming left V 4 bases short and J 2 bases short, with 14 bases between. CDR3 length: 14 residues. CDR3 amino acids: CSATEGGAQETQYF. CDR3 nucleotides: TGCAGTGCTACAGAGGGGGGGGCTCAAGAGACCCAGTACTTC.

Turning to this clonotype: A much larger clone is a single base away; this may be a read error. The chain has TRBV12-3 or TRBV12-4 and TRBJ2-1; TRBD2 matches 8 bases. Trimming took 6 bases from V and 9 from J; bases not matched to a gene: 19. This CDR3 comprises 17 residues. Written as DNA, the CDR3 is TGTGCCAGCAGCCGAATTTTGGCGGGGGGTCTCCTGGGTGAGCAGTTCTTC. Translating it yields CASSRILAGGLLGEQFF.

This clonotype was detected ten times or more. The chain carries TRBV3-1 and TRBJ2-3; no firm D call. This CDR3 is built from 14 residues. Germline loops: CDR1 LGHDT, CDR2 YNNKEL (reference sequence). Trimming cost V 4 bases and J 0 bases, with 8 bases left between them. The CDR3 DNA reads TGTGCCAGCAGCCGAGGCCGAAGCACAGATACGCAGTATTTT. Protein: CASSRGRSTDTQYF.

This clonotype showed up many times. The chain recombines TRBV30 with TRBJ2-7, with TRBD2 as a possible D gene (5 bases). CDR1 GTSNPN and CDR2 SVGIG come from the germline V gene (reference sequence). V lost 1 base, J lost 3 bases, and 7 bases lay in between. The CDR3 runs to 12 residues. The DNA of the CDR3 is TGTGCCTGGAGTGGAGGGAACTACGAGCAGTACTTC. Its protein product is CAWSGGNYEQYF.

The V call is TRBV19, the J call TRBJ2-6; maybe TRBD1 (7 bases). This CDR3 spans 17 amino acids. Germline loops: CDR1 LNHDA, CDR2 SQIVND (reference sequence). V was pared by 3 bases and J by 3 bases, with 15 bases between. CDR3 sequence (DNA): TGTGCCAGTAGTATCAGGGGGGCGTCGAGTGGGGCCAACGTCCTGACTTTC. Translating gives CASSIRGASSGANVLTF.

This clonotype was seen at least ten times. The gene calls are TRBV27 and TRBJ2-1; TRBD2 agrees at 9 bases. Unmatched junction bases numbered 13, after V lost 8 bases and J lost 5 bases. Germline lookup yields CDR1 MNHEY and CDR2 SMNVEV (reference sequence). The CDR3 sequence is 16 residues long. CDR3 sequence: CASSRRTSGPNNEQFF. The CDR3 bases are TGTGCCAGCTCCCGGCGAACTAGCGGGCCAAACAATGAGCAGTTCTTC.

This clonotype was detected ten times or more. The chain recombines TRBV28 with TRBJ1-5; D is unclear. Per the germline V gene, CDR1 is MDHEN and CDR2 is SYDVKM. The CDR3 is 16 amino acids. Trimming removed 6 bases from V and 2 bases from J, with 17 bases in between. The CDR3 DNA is TGTGCCAGCAGACCTTACCCGAATGGTGGCAATCAGCCCCAGCATTTT. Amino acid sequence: CASRPYPNGGNQPQHF.

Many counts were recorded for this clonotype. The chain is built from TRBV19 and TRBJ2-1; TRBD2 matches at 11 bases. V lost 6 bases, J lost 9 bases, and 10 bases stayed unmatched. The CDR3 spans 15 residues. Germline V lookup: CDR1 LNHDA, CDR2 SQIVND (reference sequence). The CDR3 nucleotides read TGTGCCAGTAGGGAGGGGACTAGCGGTCGGGGTGAGCAGTTCTTC. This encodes CASREGTSGRGEQFF.

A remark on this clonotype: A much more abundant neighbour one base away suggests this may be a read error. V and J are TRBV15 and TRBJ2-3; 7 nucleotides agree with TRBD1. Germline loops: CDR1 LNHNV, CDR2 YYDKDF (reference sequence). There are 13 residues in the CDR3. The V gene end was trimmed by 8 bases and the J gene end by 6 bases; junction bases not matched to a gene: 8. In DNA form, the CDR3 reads TGTGCCACCCGCGGAACAGGGGCCGATACGCAGTATTTT. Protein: CATRGTGADTQYF.

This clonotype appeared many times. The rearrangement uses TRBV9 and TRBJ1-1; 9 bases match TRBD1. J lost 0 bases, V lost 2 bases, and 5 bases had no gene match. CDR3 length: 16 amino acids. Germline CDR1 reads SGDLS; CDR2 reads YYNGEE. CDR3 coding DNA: TGTGCCAGCAGCGTTGGGACAGGGTCTATGAACACTGAAGCTTTCTTT. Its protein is CASSVGTGSMNTEAFF.

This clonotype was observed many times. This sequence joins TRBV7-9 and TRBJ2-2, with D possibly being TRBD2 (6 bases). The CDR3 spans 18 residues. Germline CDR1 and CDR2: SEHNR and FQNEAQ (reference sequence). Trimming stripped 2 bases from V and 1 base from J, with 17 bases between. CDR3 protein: CASSLLQGGLLNTGELFF. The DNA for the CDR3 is TGTGCCAGCAGCTTATTGCAGGGTGGACTACTGAACACCGGGGAGCTGTTTTTT.

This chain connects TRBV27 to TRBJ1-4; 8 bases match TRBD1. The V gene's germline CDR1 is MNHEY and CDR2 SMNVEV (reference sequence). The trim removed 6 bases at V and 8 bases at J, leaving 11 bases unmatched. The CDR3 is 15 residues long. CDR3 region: CASSHDRGVGEKLFF. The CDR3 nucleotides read TGTGCCAGCAGCCATGACAGGGGTGTAGGGGAAAAACTGTTTTTT.

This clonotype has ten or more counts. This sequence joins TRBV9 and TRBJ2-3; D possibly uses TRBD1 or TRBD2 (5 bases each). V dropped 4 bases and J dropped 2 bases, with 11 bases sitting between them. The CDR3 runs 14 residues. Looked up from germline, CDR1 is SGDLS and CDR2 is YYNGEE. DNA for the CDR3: TGTGCCAGCAGCTCGGCAGGGACCACAGATACGCAGTATTTT. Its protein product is CASSSAGTTDTQYF.

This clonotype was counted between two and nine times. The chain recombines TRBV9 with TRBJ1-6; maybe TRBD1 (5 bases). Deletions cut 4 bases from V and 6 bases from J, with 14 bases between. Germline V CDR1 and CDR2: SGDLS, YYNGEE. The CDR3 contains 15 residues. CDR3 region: CASSPPGRGNSPLHF. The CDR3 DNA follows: TGTGCCAGCAGCCCTCCGGGACGGGGTAATTCACCCCTCCACTTT.

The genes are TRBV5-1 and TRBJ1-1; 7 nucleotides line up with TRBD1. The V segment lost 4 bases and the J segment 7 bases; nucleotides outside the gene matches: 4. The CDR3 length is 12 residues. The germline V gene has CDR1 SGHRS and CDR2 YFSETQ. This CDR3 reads CASSPQGVEAFF. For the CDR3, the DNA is TGCGCCAGCAGCCCTCAGGGGGTTGAAGCTTTCTTT.

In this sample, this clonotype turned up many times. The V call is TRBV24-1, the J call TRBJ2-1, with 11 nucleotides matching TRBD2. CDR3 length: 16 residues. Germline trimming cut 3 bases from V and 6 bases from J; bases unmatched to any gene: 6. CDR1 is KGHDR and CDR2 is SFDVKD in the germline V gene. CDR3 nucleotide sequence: TGTGCCACCAGTGATCCCGGGACTAGCGGCTTCAATGAGCAGTTCTTC. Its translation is CATSDPGTSGFNEQFF.

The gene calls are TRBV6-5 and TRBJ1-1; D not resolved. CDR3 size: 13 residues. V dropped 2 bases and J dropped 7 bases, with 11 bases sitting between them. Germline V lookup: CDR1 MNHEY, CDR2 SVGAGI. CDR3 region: CASSYGRRSEAFF. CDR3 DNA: TGTGCCAGCAGTTACGGTAGGCGAAGTGAAGCTTTCTTT.

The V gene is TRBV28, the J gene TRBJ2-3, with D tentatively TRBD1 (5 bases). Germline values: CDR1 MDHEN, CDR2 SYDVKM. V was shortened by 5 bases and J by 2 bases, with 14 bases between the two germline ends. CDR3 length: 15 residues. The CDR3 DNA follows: TGTGCCAGCAGTGCCCCCGACAGACACACAGATACGCAGTATTTT. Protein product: CASSAPDRHTDTQYF. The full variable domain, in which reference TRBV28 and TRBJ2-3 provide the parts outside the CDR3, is DVKVTQSSRYLVKRTGEKVFLECVQDMDHENMFWYRQDPGLGLRLIYFSYDVKMKEKGDIPEGYSVSREKKERFSLILESASTNQTSMYLCASSAPDRHTDTQYFGPGTRLTVL.

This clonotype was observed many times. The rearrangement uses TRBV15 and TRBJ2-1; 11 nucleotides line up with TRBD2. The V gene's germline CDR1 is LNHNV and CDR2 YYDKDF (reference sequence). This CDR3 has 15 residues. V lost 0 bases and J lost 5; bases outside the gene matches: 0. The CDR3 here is CATSRELAGDNEQFF. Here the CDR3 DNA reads TGTGCCACCAGCAGAGAACTAGCGGGGGACAATGAGCAGTTCTTC. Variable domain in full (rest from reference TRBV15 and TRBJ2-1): DAMVIQNPRYQVTQFGKPVTLSCSQTLNHNVMYWYQQKSSQAPKLLFHYYDKDFNNEADTPDNFQSRRPNTSFCFLDIRSPGLGDTAMYLCATSRELAGDNEQFFGPGTRLTVL.